The text below deals with one T cell receptor (beta chain). These data belong to a study of blood T cell repertoires in COVID-19. Turning to the study itself: COVID-19 samples collected from the United States, Italy and Spain covered acute and convalescent phases. Sources were T cells, B-cell-depleted T cells, or PBMCs; the material itself was cDNA or gDNA.

How the authors handled the data: Reference gene primer amplification gave nucleated cell count estimates. The method was immunoSEQ multiplex PCR; TCRdb's version includes in-frame clones alone and lacks a portion of them. The V and J calls and clone size were taken over from that table, and D and trimming were inferred from the DNA. The sample has approximately 100,000 clones; roughly nine tenths are singletons. Deletions cut 4 bases from V and 0 bases from J, with 10 bases between. This CDR3 is 15 amino acids long. Germline loops: CDR1 SGHAT, CDR2 FQNNGV. This chain uses TRBV11-2 with TRBJ1-3; D call uncertain. Sequenced: peripheral blood. This clonotype originated in a man aged 50-60 years with acute or convalescent COVID-19. In nucleotides, the CDR3 is TGTGCCAGCAGCTCGGGGTCATCCTCTGGAAACACCATATATTTT. Translating it yields CASSSGSSSGNTIYF.